Listed below are T cell receptor beta chains from one sample, sequenced in a study of response to subunit inactivated influenza vaccine. Using its own MiXCR run on the RT-PCR reads, TCRdb lists one record per CDR3 protein. Of hundreds of thousands of distinct CDR3 sequences in the sample, under 20% were seen once. The specimen comprised PBMCs from blood, sampled around 5 days after vaccination. Every receptor here comes from a man aged 50 to 59 who received an inactivated influenza vaccine. Both conserved end residues are part of each CDR3. D genes are given only for firm matches. Only some rows state a clone size, as once, few, many or a class for expanded clones.

abundance	d_gene	v_gene	j_gene	CDR3nt	CDR3aa
few	NA	TRBV11-2	TRBJ2-1	TGTGCCAGCAGCTTAGATAGGGTGCGCTCCTACAATGAGCAGTTCTTC	CASSLDRVRSYNEQFF
few	NA	TRBV7-9	TRBJ1-1	TGTGCCAGCAGCGGGACCGGGGCCTACACTGAAGCTTTCTTT	CASSGTGAYTEAFF
many	TRBD2	TRBV7-9	TRBJ2-1	TGTGCCAGCTCACTAGCGGGACCATACAATGAGCAGTTCTTC	CASSLAGPYNEQFF
few	NA	TRBV12-3/TRBV12-4	TRBJ2-1	TGTGCCAGCAGTTTTTCGGCCACAGGCGGAACCTACAATGAGCAGTTCTTC	CASSFSATGGTYNEQFF
few	TRBD1	TRBV29-1	TRBJ1-4	TGCAGCGCCGTTAAAGGGACAGGGGACGAAAAACTGTTTTTT	CSAVKGTGDEKLFF
few	NA	TRBV20-1	TRBJ2-7	TGCAGTGGGCGAGGCGGCCATCTGGGGGAGCAGTACTTC	CSGRGGHLGEQYF
NA	NA	TRBV12-3/TRBV12-4	TRBJ2-5	TGTGCCAGCAGTTTAGTCGGGGGGACCCAGTACTTC	CASSLVGGTQYF
NA	NA	TRBV2	TRBJ2-1	TGTGCCAGCAAGGACTATACCTCCTACAATGAGCAGTTCTTC	CASKDYTSYNEQFF
few	NA	TRBV10-2	TRBJ1-4	TGCGCCAGCAGTGAGATCGGGGGCTCGGATGAAAAACTGTTTTTT	CASSEIGGSDEKLFF
few	TRBD2	TRBV7-9	TRBJ2-7	TGTGCCAGCAGCTTGGTCGGACTAGTCGACGAGCAGTACTTC	CASSLVGLVDEQYF
many	NA	TRBV2	TRBJ2-5	TGTGCCAGCAACACCGGGAGTGGGACCCAGTACTTC	CASNTGSGTQYF